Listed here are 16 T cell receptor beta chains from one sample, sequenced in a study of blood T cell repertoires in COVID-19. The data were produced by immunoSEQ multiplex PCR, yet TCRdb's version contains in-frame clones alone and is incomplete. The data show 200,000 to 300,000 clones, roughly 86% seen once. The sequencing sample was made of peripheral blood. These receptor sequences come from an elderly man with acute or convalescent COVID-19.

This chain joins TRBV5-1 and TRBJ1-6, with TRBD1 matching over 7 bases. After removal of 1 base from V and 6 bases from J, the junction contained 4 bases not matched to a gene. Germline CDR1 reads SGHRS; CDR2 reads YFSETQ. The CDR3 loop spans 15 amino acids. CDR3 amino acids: CASSLQGTVNSPLHF. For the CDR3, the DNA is TGCGCCAGCAGCTTGCAGGGGACAGTTAATTCACCCCTCCACTTT.

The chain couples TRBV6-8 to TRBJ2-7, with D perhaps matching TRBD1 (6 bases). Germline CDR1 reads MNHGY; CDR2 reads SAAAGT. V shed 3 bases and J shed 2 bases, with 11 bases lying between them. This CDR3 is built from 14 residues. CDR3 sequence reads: CASSYPDRAYEQYF. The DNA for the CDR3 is TGTGCCAGCAGTTATCCGGACAGAGCCTACGAGCAGTACTTC.

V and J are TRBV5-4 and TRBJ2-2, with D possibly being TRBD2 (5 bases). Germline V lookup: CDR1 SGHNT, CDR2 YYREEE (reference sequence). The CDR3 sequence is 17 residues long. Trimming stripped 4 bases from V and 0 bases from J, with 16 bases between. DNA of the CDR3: TGTGCCAGCAGCCAACCCCGGACTGACGCGAACACCGGGGAGCTGTTTTTT. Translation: CASSQPRTDANTGELFF.

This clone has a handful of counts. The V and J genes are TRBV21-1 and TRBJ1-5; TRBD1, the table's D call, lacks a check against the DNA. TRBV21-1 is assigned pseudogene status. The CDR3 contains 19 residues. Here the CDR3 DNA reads TGTGCCAGCAGCTCCACTCTAGGGGGCAGGGGGCGAGGCAATCAGCCCCAGCATTTT. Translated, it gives CASSSTLGGRGRGNQPQHF.

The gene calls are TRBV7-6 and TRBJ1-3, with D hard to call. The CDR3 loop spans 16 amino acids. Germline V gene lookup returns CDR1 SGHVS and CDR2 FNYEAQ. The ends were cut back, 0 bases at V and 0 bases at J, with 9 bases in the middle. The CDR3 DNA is TGTGCCAGCAGCTTAGCCAGGCGGGGCTCTGGAAACACCATATATTTT. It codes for CASSLARRGSGNTIYF.

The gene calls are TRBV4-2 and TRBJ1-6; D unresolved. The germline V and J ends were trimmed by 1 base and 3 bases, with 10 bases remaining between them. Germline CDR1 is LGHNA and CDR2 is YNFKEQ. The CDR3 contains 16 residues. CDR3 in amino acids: CASSQGGGNYNSPLHF. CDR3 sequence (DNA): TGTGCCAGCAGCCAAGGGGGAGGAAACTATAATTCACCCCTCCACTTT.

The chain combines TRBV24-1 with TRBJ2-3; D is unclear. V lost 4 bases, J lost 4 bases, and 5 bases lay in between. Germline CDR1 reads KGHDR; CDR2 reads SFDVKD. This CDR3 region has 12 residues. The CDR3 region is CATSESPDTQYF. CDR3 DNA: TGTGCCACCAGTGAAAGCCCAGATACGCAGTATTTT.

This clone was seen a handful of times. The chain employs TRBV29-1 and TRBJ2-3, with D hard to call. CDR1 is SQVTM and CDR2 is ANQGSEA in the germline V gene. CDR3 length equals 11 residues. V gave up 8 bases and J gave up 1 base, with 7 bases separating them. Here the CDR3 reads CSIGRTDTQYF. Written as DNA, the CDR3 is TGCAGCATTGGGCGCACAGATACGCAGTATTTT.

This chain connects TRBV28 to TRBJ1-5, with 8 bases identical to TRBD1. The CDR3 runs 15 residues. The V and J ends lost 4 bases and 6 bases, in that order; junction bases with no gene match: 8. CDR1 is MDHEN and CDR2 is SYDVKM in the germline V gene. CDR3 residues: CASSSGGLGSQPQHF. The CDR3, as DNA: TGTGCCAGCAGTTCAGGGGGCCTGGGCTCTCAGCCCCAGCATTTT.

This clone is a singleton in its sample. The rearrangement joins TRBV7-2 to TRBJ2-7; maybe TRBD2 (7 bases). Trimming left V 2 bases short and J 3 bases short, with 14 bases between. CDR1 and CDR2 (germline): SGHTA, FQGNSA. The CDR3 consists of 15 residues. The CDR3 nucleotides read TGTGCCAGCAGCTTACCCGGGGGGCGTTACTACGAGCAGTACTTC. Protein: CASSLPGGRYYEQYF.

CDR3 sequence: CAANRGLDQPQHF. In DNA form, the CDR3 reads TGTGCGGCAAACAGGGGATTGGATCAGCCCCAGCATTTT. V and J are TRBV19 and TRBJ1-5; TRBD1 aligns across 7 bases. The CDR3 extends over 13 amino acids. From germline, CDR1 is LNHDA and CDR2 SQIVND (reference sequence).

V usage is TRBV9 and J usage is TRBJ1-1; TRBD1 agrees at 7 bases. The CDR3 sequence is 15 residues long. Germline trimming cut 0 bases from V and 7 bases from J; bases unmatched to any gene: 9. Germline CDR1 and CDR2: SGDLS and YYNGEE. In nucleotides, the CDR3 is TGTGCCAGCAGCGTAGGGACAGGTAGGGTCATTGAAGCTTTCTTT. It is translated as CASSVGTGRVIEAFF.

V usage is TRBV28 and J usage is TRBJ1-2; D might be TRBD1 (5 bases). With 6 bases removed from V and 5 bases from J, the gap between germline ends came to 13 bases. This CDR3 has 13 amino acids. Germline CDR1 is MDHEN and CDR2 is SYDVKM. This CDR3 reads CASSPGLWYGYTF. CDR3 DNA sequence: TGTGCCAGCAGCCCGGGACTCTGGTATGGCTACACCTTC.

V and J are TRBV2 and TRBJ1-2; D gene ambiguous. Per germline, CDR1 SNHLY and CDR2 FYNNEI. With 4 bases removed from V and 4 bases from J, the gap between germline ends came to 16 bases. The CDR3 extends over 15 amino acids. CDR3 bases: TGTGCCAGCAGTGTCCCTAACCCAATCGCCTATGGCTACACCTTC. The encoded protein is CASSVPNPIAYGYTF.

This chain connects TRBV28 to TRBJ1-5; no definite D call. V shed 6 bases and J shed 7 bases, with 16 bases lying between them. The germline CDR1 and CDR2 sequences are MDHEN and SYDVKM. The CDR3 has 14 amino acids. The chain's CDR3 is CASRPGLGGQPQHF. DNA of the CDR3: TGTGCCAGCAGGCCTGGGCTGGGCGGGCAGCCCCAGCATTTT. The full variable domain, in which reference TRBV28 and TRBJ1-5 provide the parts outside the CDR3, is DVKVTQSSRYLVKRTGEKVFLECVQDMDHENMFWYRQDPGLGLRLIYFSYDVKMKEKGDIPEGYSVSREKKERFSLILESASTNQTSMYLCASRPGLGGQPQHFGDGTRLSIL.

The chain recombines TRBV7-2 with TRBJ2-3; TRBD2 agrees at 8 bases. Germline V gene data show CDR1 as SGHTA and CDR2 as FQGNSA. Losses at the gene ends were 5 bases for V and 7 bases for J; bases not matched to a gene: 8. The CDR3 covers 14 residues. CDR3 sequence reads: CASSPSRGGNTQYF. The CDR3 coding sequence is TGTGCCAGCAGCCCCTCCCGGGGGGGGAATACGCAGTATTTT.